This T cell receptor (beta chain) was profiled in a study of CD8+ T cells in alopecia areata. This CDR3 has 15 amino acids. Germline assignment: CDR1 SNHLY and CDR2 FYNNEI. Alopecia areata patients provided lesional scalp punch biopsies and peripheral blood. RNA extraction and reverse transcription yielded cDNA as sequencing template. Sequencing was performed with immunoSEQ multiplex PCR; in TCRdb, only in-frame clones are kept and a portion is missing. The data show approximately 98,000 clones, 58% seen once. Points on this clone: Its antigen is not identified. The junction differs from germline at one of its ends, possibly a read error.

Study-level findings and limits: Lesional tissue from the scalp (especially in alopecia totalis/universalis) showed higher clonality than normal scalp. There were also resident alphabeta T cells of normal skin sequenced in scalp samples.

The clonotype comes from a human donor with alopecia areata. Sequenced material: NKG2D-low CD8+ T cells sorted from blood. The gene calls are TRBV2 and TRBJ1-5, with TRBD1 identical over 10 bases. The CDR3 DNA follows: TGTGCCAGCACTGAAGACAGGGGGCTTCATCAGCCCCAGCATTTT. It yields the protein CASTEDRGLHQPQHF.